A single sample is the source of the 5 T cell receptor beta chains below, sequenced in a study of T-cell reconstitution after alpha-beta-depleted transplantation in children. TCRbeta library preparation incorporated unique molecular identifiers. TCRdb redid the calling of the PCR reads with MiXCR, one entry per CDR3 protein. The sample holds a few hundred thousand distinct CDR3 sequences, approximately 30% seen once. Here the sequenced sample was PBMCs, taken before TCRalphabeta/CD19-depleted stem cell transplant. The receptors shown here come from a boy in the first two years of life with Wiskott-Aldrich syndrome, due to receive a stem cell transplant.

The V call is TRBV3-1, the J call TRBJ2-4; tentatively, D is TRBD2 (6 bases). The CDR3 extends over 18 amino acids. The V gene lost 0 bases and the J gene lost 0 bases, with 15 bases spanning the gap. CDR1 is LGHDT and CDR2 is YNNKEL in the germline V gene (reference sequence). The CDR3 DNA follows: TGTGCCAGCAGCCAAGAGGGCGGGGCGGGGATAGCCAAAAACATTCAGTACTTC. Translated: CASSQEGGAGIAKNIQYF.

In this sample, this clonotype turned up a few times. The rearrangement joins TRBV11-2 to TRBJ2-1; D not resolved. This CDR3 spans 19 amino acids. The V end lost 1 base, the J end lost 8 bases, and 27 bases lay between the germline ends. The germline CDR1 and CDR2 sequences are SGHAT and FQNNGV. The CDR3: CASSLVARRVAKFVDEQFF. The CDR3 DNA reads TGTGCCAGCAGCTTAGTAGCCCGTCGAGTAGCTAAATTCGTCGATGAGCAGTTCTTC.

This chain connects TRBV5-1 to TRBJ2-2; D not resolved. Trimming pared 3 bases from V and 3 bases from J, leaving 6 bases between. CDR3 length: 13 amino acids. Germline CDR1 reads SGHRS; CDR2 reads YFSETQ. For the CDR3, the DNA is TGCGCCAGCAGCTGGGCCGACACCGGGGAGCTGTTTTTT. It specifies CASSWADTGELFF. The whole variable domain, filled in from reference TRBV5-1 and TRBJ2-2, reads KAGVTQTPRYLIKTRGQQVTLSCSPISGHRSVSWYQQTPGQGLQFLFEYFSETQRNKGNFPGRFSGRQFSNSRSEMNVSTLELGDSALYLCASSWADTGELFFGEGSRLTVL.

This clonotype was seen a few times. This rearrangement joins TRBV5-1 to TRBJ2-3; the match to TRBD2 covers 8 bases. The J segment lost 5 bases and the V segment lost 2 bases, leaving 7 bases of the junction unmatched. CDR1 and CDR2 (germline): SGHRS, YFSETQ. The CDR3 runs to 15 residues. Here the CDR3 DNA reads TGCGCCAGCAGCTTCGCACTAGCGGTCTTAGATACGCAGTATTTT. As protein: CASSFALAVLDTQYF.

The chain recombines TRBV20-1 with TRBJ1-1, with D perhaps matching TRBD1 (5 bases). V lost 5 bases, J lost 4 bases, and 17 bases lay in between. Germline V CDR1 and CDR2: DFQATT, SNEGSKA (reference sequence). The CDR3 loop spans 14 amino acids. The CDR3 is CSARPSGGGTEAFF. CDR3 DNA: TGCAGTGCTCGACCCTCGGGGGGAGGCACTGAAGCTTTCTTT.